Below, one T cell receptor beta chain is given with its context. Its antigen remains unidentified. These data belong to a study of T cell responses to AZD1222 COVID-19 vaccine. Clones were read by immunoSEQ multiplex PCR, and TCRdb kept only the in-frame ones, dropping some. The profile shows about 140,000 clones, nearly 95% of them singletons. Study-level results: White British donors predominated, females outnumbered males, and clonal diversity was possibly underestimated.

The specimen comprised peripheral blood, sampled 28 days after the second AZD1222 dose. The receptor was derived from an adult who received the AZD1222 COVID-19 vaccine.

The CDR3 DNA sequence: TGTGCCAGTAGCCCGTTGGGGCAGGGGGGCCACAATGAGCAGTTCTTC. This sequence encodes CASSPLGQGGHNEQFF. This chain connects TRBV19 to TRBJ2-1, with TRBD1 as a possible D gene (7 bases). Trimming removed 6 bases at V and 5 bases at J, with 20 bases between. CDR3 length: 16 residues. Germline V gene sequence: CDR1 LNHDA, CDR2 SQIVND (reference sequence). The whole variable domain, filled in from reference TRBV19 and TRBJ2-1, reads DGGITQSPKYLFRKEGQNVTLSCEQNLNHDAMYWYRQDPGQGLRLIYYSQIVNDFQKGDIAEGYSVSREKKESFPLTVTSAQKNPTAFYLCASSPLGQGGHNEQFFGPGTRLTVL.